What follows are 18 T cell receptor beta chains derived from one specimen sequenced in a study of technical replicates of blood from a few donors. Measured with immunoSEQ multiplex PCR; TCRdb has only the in-frame clones, and not every one. Of more than 90,000 clones listed, 95% to 96% are singletons. Sequenced material: T cells isolated from PBMCs. The receptors stem from a human donor in good health.

V gene TRBV5-6 combines with J gene TRBJ2-5; a possible D gene is TRBD1 (6 bases). The CDR3 is 11 amino acids. The V end was cut by 4 bases, the J end by 5 bases, with 6 bases between. Looked up from germline, CDR1 is SGHDT and CDR2 is YYEEEE. DNA of the CDR3: TGTGCCAGCAGCAGGGGGGAGACCCAGTACTTC. As protein: CASSRGETQYF.

The genes are TRBV5-8 and TRBJ2-7, with 9 bases fitting TRBD1. The CDR3 sequence is 15 residues long. Germline trimming cut 2 bases from V and 3 bases from J; bases unmatched to any gene: 6. The germline V gene has CDR1 SGHTS and CDR2 YDEGEE. The CDR3 DNA reads TGTGCCAGCAGCTTTAACGGACAGGGGTACTACGAGCAGTACTTC. It codes for CASSFNGQGYYEQYF.

This CDR3 is CASSLGTSGSTDTQYF. CDR3 in DNA: TGTGCCAGCAGCTTAGGGACTAGCGGGAGCACAGATACGCAGTATTTT. The rearrangement joins TRBV11-1 to TRBJ2-3; 11 nucleotides line up with TRBD2. The CDR3 is 16 amino acids. The germline CDR1 and CDR2 sequences are SGHAT and FQDESV (reference sequence). After removal of 1 base from V and 0 bases from J, the junction contained 0 bases not matched to a gene. Complete variable domain (other parts from reference TRBV11-1 and TRBJ2-3): EAEVAQSPRYKITEKSQAVAFWCDPISGHATLYWYRQILGQGPELLVQFQDESVVDDSQLPKDRFSAERLKGVDSTLKIQPAELGDSAMYLCASSLGTSGSTDTQYFGPGTRLTVL.

This clone was counted a single time. The rearrangement links TRBV2 to TRBJ1-2; TRBD1 is a possible D gene (5 bases). Trimming stripped 7 bases from V and 5 bases from J, with 17 bases between. Germline CDR1 is SNHLY and CDR2 is FYNNEI. The CDR3 runs 14 residues. The CDR3 spells CASTGGGSKYGYTF. CDR3 nucleotides: TGTGCCAGCACTGGGGGGGGATCCAAATATGGCTACACCTTC.

The rearrangement links TRBV15 to TRBJ2-5; TRBD2 agrees at 8 bases. This CDR3 is built from 15 residues. The J segment lost 2 bases and the V segment lost 3 bases, leaving 5 bases of the junction unmatched. CDR1 and CDR2 (germline): LNHNV, YYDKDF (reference sequence). CDR3 in amino acids: CATSRAGLAQETQYF. The CDR3 DNA reads as TGTGCCACCAGCAGGGCCGGACTAGCACAAGAGACCCAGTACTTC. Based on the CDR3 plus reference TRBV15 and TRBJ2-5, the full variable domain is DAMVIQNPRYQVTQFGKPVTLSCSQTLNHNVMYWYQQKSSQAPKLLFHYYDKDFNNEADTPDNFQSRRPNTSFCFLDIRSPGLGDTAMYLCATSRAGLAQETQYFGPGTRLLVL.

J is TRBJ2-1 and V is TRBV11-3, with D possibly TRBD2 on 6 matching bases. The CDR3 runs to 17 residues. V was shortened by 2 bases and J by 7 bases, with 21 bases between the two germline ends. Germline V lookup: CDR1 SGHNT, CDR2 YENEEA. Written as DNA, the CDR3 is TGTGCCAGCAGCTTAACCTCCGGGACTCCTCCGCGGAATGAGCAGTTCTTC. Encoded protein: CASSLTSGTPPRNEQFF. The full variable domain, completed using reference TRBV11-3 and TRBJ2-1, is EAGVVQSPRYKIIEKKQPVAFWCNPISGHNTLYWYLQNLGQGPELLIRYENEEAVDDSQLPKDRFSAERLKGVDSTLKIQPAELGDSAVYLCASSLTSGTPPRNEQFFGPGTRLTVL.

The genes are TRBV30 and TRBJ1-2; D is uncertain. V lost 0 bases and J lost 8, with 19 bases in between. The CDR3 covers 15 residues. Germline CDR1 and CDR2: GTSNPN and SVGIG (reference sequence). The CDR3 loop reads CAWSVQGRGIMGYTF. The CDR3 region has the DNA TGTGCCTGGAGTGTACAAGGGAGAGGGATTATGGGCTACACCTTC.

V usage is TRBV2 and J usage is TRBJ2-2; TRBD1 is a possible D gene (6 bases). There are 15 residues in the CDR3. Germline V CDR1 and CDR2: SNHLY, FYNNEI. V lost 7 bases to trimming and J lost 3 bases, with 15 bases between them. CDR3 sequence (DNA): TGTGCCAGCAAGGGGGAACTAGGTTACACCGGGGAGCTGTTTTTT. Translation gives CASKGELGYTGELFF.

V gene TRBV5-1 combines with J gene TRBJ1-1; 9 positions agree with TRBD1. CDR3 length: 17 amino acids. Trimming removed 5 bases from V and 1 base from J; junction bases left unmatched: 12. Germline loops: CDR1 SGHRS, CDR2 YFSETQ. CDR3 nucleotides: TGCGCCAGCAGTGAGAGATACAGGGGGCTGAGGAACACTGAAGCTTTCTTT. Amino acids: CASSERYRGLRNTEAFF.

The chain combines TRBV6-1 with TRBJ1-2; 8 positions agree with TRBD1. In germline, CDR1 is MNHNS, CDR2 SASEGT. The CDR3 spans 17 residues. With 0 bases clipped from V and 4 bases from J, the junction kept 10 bases outside the gene matches. The CDR3 coding sequence is TGTGCCAGCAGTGAAGCGCTTGCAGGGGGCGCGGTCTATGGCTACACCTTC. Translated: CASSEALAGGAVYGYTF.

The chain joins TRBV27 to TRBJ2-5; 14 bases line up with TRBD2. Germline V lookup: CDR1 MNHEY, CDR2 SMNVEV (reference sequence). V was pared by 5 bases and J by 5 bases, with 22 bases of the junction left unmatched. This CDR3 is built from 21 residues. CDR3 protein: CASSVHPRTSGRRPLLETQYF. As DNA, the CDR3 is TGTGCCAGCAGTGTACACCCACGGACTAGCGGGAGGCGGCCACTCCTCGAGACCCAGTACTTC.

The CDR3 region is CASSLEGQPNTEAFF. The CDR3 DNA is TGCGCCAGCAGCTTGGAGGGACAGCCGAACACTGAAGCTTTCTTT. The chain joins TRBV5-1 to TRBJ1-1, with 7 bases that match TRBD1. Looked up from germline, CDR1 is SGHRS and CDR2 is YFSETQ. This CDR3 spans 15 amino acids. Trimming removed 0 bases from V and 1 base from J; junction bases left unmatched: 3.

The V and J genes are TRBV11-2 and TRBJ2-3, with D possibly TRBD2 on 6 matching bases. CDR3 length: 16 amino acids. Trimming left V 1 base short and J 2 bases short, with 13 bases between. Germline CDR1 SGHAT, CDR2 FQNNGV. The DNA of the CDR3 is TGTGCCAGCAGCTTAGGGTTCGGGACTGCCACAGATACGCAGTATTTT. It translates to CASSLGFGTATDTQYF.

This clone was recorded only once. This sequence joins TRBV19 and TRBJ1-1; a weak D match, TRBD1 (6 bases). Trimming took 3 bases from V and 4 from J, leaving 18 bases between them. The CDR3 extends over 16 amino acids. Germline CDR1 and CDR2: LNHDA and SQIVND (reference sequence). The CDR3, as DNA: TGTGCCAGTAGTATTATCGCGGGCAGGGGTAGCACTGAAGCTTTCTTT. Its protein product is CASSIIAGRGSTEAFF.

V gene TRBV5-1 combines with J gene TRBJ1-4; D is perhaps TRBD1 (6 bases). The CDR3 spans 14 residues. With 4 bases removed from V and 3 bases from J, the gap between germline ends came to 10 bases. The germline CDR1 and CDR2 sequences are SGHRS and YFSETQ. In nucleotides, the CDR3 is TGCGCCAGCAGCGAGGGGGTGGCTAATGAAAAACTGTTTTTT. Protein: CASSEGVANEKLFF.

The chain is built from TRBV7-9 and TRBJ1-4; 9 bases are shared with TRBD1. Germline CDR1 SEHNR, CDR2 FQNEAQ (reference sequence). The CDR3 has 17 amino acids. V gave up 4 bases and J gave up 8 bases; unmatched junction bases: 14. The CDR3 region is CASSSLPPGQGDEKLFF. The CDR3 coding sequence is TGTGCCAGCAGCTCTCTGCCACCGGGACAGGGAGACGAAAAACTGTTTTTT.

The chain joins TRBV19 to TRBJ1-1, with D hard to call. Trimming cost V 7 bases and J 1 base, with 10 bases left between them. The CDR3 consists of 13 residues. Germline values: CDR1 LNHDA, CDR2 SQIVND (reference sequence). The CDR3 DNA is TGTGCCAGTATCAAACAGCAGAACACTGAAGCTTTCTTT. Protein sequence: CASIKQQNTEAFF. Together with reference TRBV19 and TRBJ1-1, the CDR3 gives the full variable domain: DGGITQSPKYLFRKEGQNVTLSCEQNLNHDAMYWYRQDPGQGLRLIYYSQIVNDFQKGDIAEGYSVSREKKESFPLTVTSAQKNPTAFYLCASIKQQNTEAFFGQGTRLTVV.

This clone was recorded only once. The CDR3 here is CASSYRDRDVVQPQHF. The CDR3 DNA reads TGTGCCAGCAGCTACCGGGACAGGGACGTAGTACAGCCCCAGCATTTT. V and J are TRBV4-2 and TRBJ1-5; TRBD1 matches 9 bases. Germline V gives CDR1 LGHNA, CDR2 YNFKEQ. With V trimmed by 5 bases and J by 7 bases, 12 bases remained unmatched. The CDR3 consists of 16 residues.